A selection of T cell receptor beta chains follows, all from one sample in a study of T cells in Graves' hyperthyroidism and ophthalmopathy. TCRdb used MiXCR to reprocess the multiplex PCR reads, holding one entry per CDR3 protein. The repertoire holds more than 300,000 distinct CDR3 sequences, with 15% to 20% as singletons. Sequencing was carried out using blood. The receptors stem from a woman in her thirties with Graves' hyperthyroidism that later progressed to Graves' ophthalmopathy. CDR3s include the opening cysteine and the closing phenylalanine or tryptophan. D genes are given only for firm matches. Some rows have no size entry. The others give once, few or many, or a class for an expanded clone.

TRBJ2-5,.,many,TRBV7-9,TGTGCCAGCGGAGGGGGCTCCCAAGAGACCCAGTACTTC,CASGGGSQETQYF
TRBJ2-7,.,many,TRBV20-1,TGCAGTGCTAGAGATTTCCAGGCAGCGGCTAACGAGCAGTACTTC,CSARDFQAAANEQYF
TRBJ1-2,.,few,TRBV25-1,TGTGCCAGCAGGGGGGCGTTTTCAAGGGGTAACTATGGCTACACCTTC,CASRGAFSRGNYGYTF
TRBJ2-1,.,many,TRBV7-8,TGTGCCAGCAGCCCAATAGGGGCTAGCACACACAATGAGCAGTTCTTC,CASSPIGASTHNEQFF
TRBJ1-1,.,few,TRBV28,TGTGCCAGCAGTTATAAGGGGTTAGCTAGTGAAGCTTTCTTT,CASSYKGLASEAFF
TRBJ1-1,TRBD1,many,TRBV19,TGTGCCAGTAGGGAGACAGGGATGAACACTGAAGCTTTCTTT,CASRETGMNTEAFF
TRBJ2-3,.,many,TRBV28,TGTGCCAGCAGTCCCTTAATGCGGCCAGGGAGAGTAACTTCCGGTCCACGAGATACGCAGTATTTT,CASSPLMRPGRVTSGPRDTQYF
TRBJ2-3,TRBD1,.,TRBV6-4,TGTGCCAGCAGTGGGGGACAGGGGGCAGATACGCAGTATTTT,CASSGGQGADTQYF
TRBJ2-1,.,many,TRBV12-3/TRBV12-4,TGTGCCAGCAGTGCCCGACTGTTTTCTCAGTTCTTC,CASSARLFSQFF
TRBJ2-3,.,many,TRBV7-2,TGTGCCAGCAGCCGGCGGTTAGGGACAGATACGCAGTATTTT,CASSRRLGTDTQYF
TRBJ2-3,.,.,TRBV20-1,TGCAGTGCTTCCTTACGGGACGTCATCACAGATACGCAGTATTTT,CSASLRDVITDTQYF
TRBJ2-1,.,.,TRBV5-1,TGCGCCATTCCGACGGGCTACAATGAGCAGTTCTTC,CAIPTGYNEQFF
TRBJ2-2,TRBD2,.,TRBV11-2,TGTGCCAGCAGCTTGCAAAGCGGGAGCCCCGGGGAGCTGTTTTTT,CASSLQSGSPGELFF
TRBJ2-5,.,once,TRBV5-1,TGCGCCAGCAGCTTCCTGTACAGGGAGGAGACCCAGTACTTC,CASSFLYREETQYF
TRBJ2-7,TRBD1,.,TRBV5-1,TGCGCCAGCAGGACAGGGGGTGCCCAGCGCGAGCAGTACTTC,CASRTGGAQREQYF
TRBJ2-7,TRBD2,many,TRBV28,TGTGCCAGCAAACTAGCGGGAGTATCCGAGCAGTACTTC,CASKLAGVSEQYF
TRBJ1-4,.,many,TRBV2,TGTGCCAGCAGTGAAACGGTTCCTACAGAAAAACTGTTTTTT,CASSETVPTEKLFF
TRBJ2-6,.,many,TRBV7-9,TGTGCCAGCAGCTTAGGCCCAGTCAGTACCTCTGGGGCCAACGTCCTGACTTTC,CASSLGPVSTSGANVLTF
TRBJ1-6,.,many,TRBV3-1,TGTGCCAGCAGCCAGGCCTTCGAGGTCGCACCCCTCCACTTT,CASSQAFEVAPLHF
TRBJ2-5,TRBD2,many,TRBV28,TGTGCCAGCAGTCCGATTAGCGGGACTAAAACCCAGTACTTC,CASSPISGTKTQYF
TRBJ2-1,.,.,TRBV5-5,TGTGCCAGCAGCAAAGGACTGTTTGAGCAGTTCTTC,CASSKGLFEQFF
TRBJ2-2,.,.,TRBV27,TGTGCCAGCAGTTTATTGGCAGGGGACAGGGAGCTGTTTTTT,CASSLLAGDRELFF
TRBJ1-2,.,.,TRBV20-1,TGCAGTGCTCGTCGGGACTATGGCTACACCTTC,CSARRDYGYTF
TRBJ1-6,.,many,TRBV6-1,TGTGCCAGCAGGGTACCGGGGGATAATTCACCCCTCCACTTT,CASRVPGDNSPLHF
TRBJ2-3,.,.,TRBV12-3/TRBV12-4,TGTGCCAGCAGTTTACGGGCTAGATCCACAGATACGCAGTATTTT,CASSLRARSTDTQYF
TRBJ1-2,TRBD1,few,TRBV3-1,TGTGCCAGCAGCCAGGATTACAGGGGCGGCTACACCTTC,CASSQDYRGGYTF
TRBJ1-1,TRBD1,many,TRBV29-1,TGCAGCGCTCGAGGCACAGGGGTTCACACTGAAGCTTTCTTT,CSARGTGVHTEAFF
TRBJ2-3,.,few,TRBV3-1,TGTGCCAGCAGCCAGAGGCCTGGCGAGGCTAGGACGCAGTATTTT,CASSQRPGEARTQYF
TRBJ2-5,TRBD2,many,TRBV3-1,TGTGCCAGCAGCCAAGGGGGTGCACTAGCGGGGTTCGAGACCCAGTACTTC,CASSQGGALAGFETQYF
TRBJ2-7,TRBD2,many,TRBV2,TGTGCCAGCAGTGAAAGCCTAGCGGGAGGCTACGAGCAGTACTTC,CASSESLAGGYEQYF
TRBJ1-2,.,.,TRBV10-3,TGTGCCATCAGTGAGGGGGTGGGACGGTTGTATGGCTACACCTTC,CAISEGVGRLYGYTF
TRBJ2-7,.,many,TRBV12-3/TRBV12-4,TGTGCCAGCAGTTTTTACCCCACAGAGCAGTACTTC,CASSFYPTEQYF
TRBJ2-5,.,many,TRBV29-1,TGCAGCGTTTATCTGGGCGTGGACGCTCAGAGGCAAGAGACCCAGTACTTC,CSVYLGVDAQRQETQYF
TRBJ1-6,.,many,TRBV19,TGTGCCAGTAGTAGAGAAGACGGGATTTCACCCCTCCACTTT,CASSREDGISPLHF
TRBJ2-7,.,many,TRBV29-1,TGCAGCGTCAGGGGTTCGGGGGACTCCTACGAGCAGTACTTC,CSVRGSGDSYEQYF
TRBJ2-5,.,many,TRBV6-2/TRBV6-3,TGTGCCAGCAGCACGACTACGGCGGAGCGAGGGGAGACCCAGTACTTC,CASSTTTAERGETQYF
TRBJ1-5,.,few,TRBV27,TGTGCCAGCAGGCGGGGGACGCTTCAGCCCCAGCATTTT,CASRRGTLQPQHF
TRBJ1-2,.,.,TRBV6-8,.,CASSSSGSYGYTF
TRBJ1-5,.,many,TRBV27,TGTGCCAGCAGTTTAATTGGGGGGGGAGAGATTGGTCAGCCCCAGCATTTT,CASSLIGGGEIGQPQHF
TRBJ1-1,TRBD1,many,TRBV3-1,TGTGCCAGCAGCCGACAGGGCCATAACACTGAAGCTTTCTTT,CASSRQGHNTEAFF